These 30 T cell receptor delta chains originate from one sample sequenced in a study of gamma-delta chains in newborns, infants, children. TCRdb re-called the reads via CATT. The sample contains a few thousand delta-chain clones, around 3.1% of which appear only once. Sequenced sample: blood. All receptors come from a child who was a newborn, infant or young child, either healthy, febrile or measles-vaccinated (not recorded which).

Concerning this clone: This may be a read error, as it is one base from a much larger clone. Other DNA sequences in this specimen translate into the identical CDR3. The chain carries TRDV1 and TRDJ1; D is possibly TRDD2 or TRDD3 (6 bases each). V dropped 5 bases and J dropped 5 bases, with 30 bases sitting between them. The V gene's germline CDR1 is TSWWSYY and CDR2 QGS. The length of the CDR3 is 19 residues. CDR3 in DNA: TGTGCTCTTGGGCCTTGTTCCTATCGATATACCGGGGGAGTGGATAAACTCATCTTT. The encoded protein is CALGPCSYRYTGGVDKLIF.

Notes on this clone: A read error likely explains why the TCRdb protein, taken from a much larger clone, differs from this DNA's translation at residue 15; the protein shown is translated from the DNA. V and J are TRDV2 and TRDJ3; 10 nucleotides align to TRDD3. CDR3 length: 20 residues. Germline CDR1 reads GEAIGNYY; CDR2 reads EKD. The CDR3 sequence is CACDTVVWGDTPWDARQMFF. The DNA of the CDR3 is TGTGCCTGTGACACCGTCGTTTGGGGGGATACGCCCTGGGACGCCCGACAGATGTTTTTC.

In regard to this clone: This DNA translates differently at residue 7 from the TCRdb protein, which is that of a much larger clone; a read error is likely, and the protein shown is the DNA's own translation. The genes are TRDV2 and TRDJ2, with D unresolved. Looked up from germline, CDR1 is GEAIGNYY and CDR2 is EKD. V gave up 2 bases and J gave up 4 bases, with 10 bases separating them. CDR3 size: 14 residues. The CDR3 DNA follows: TGTGCCTGTGACATACTGAGGGAGACAGCACAACTCTTCTTT. This codes for CACDILRETAQLFF.

Notes on this clone: A read error is possible here, since a much larger clone lies one base away. Other DNA sequences in the same sample also yield this CDR3. The chain uses TRDV2 and TRDJ3, with 9 bases that match TRDD3. This CDR3 contains 19 residues. Germline-derived CDR1 and CDR2 are GEAIGNYY and EKD. CDR3 residues: CACDTQYWGSSWDTRQMFF. DNA for the CDR3: TGTGCCTGTGACACTCAGTACTGGGGGAGCTCCTGGGATACCCGACAGATGTTTTTC.

This clone was counted between two and nine times. This likely came from a read error, as a far larger clone is one base away. Other DNA sequences of this sample code for an identical CDR3. The chain uses TRDV2 and TRDJ1, with 7 bases identical to TRDD3. CDR1 GEAIGNYY and CDR2 EKD come from the germline V gene. There are 13 residues in the CDR3. V dropped 0 bases and J dropped 10; count of bases not matched to a gene: 7. The CDR3, as DNA: TGTGCCTGTGACACCGGTTGGGGGAGTAGACTCATCTTT. Its translation: CACDTGWGSRLIF.

This clone was observed a handful of times. TCRdb attributes to this sequence the protein of a much larger clone, which differs from the DNA translation at residue 7; a read error is likely, and the protein displayed is translated from the DNA. The genes are TRDV2 and TRDJ3; no firm D call. CDR3 length: 18 amino acids. V gave up 0 bases and J gave up 0 bases, with 11 bases separating them. In germline, CDR1 is GEAIGNYY, CDR2 EKD. The CDR3 is CACDTGLGSSWDTRQMFF. Here the CDR3 DNA reads TGTGCCTGTGACACCGGCTTGGGAAGCTCCTGGGACACCCGACAGATGTTTTTC.

This clone appeared many times. A far larger clone is one nucleotide away, so this likely arose from a read error. The chain combines TRDV2 with TRDJ3; D is undetermined. The CDR3 loop spans 17 amino acids. Trimming left V 0 bases short and J 0 bases short, with 8 bases between. CDR1 is GEAIGNYY, CDR2 EKD, per germline. The CDR3 protein is CACDTAESSWDTRQMFF. CDR3 bases: TGTGCCTGTGACACCGCTGAGAGCTCCTGGGACACCCGACAGATGTTTTTC.

On this clone itself: This likely came from a read error, as a far larger clone is one base away. The J gene is TRDJ3, the V gene TRDV2, with 7 positions matching TRDD3. Per the germline V gene, CDR1 is GEAIGNYY and CDR2 is EKD. The CDR3 has 19 residues. Losses at the gene ends were 2 bases for V and 2 bases for J; bases not matched to a gene: 11. The CDR3 spells CACDKVLGTSPWDTRQMFF. The CDR3 bases are TGTGCCTGTGACAAAGTACTGGGGACAAGCCCCTGGGACACCCGACAGATGTTTTTC.

This clone counts as medium-sized (0.01 to 0.1%). Different DNA sequences within this sample yield the same CDR3. This chain links TRDV2 with TRDJ3; 8 bases align to TRDD3. V was clipped by 3 bases and J by 0 bases; unmatched bases: 3. Germline V gene data show CDR1 as GEAIGNYY and CDR2 as EKD. The CDR3 runs 17 residues. The CDR3 loop reads CACDYWGGSWDTRQMFF. CDR3 in DNA: TGTGCCTGTGACTACTGGGGGGGCTCCTGGGACACCCGACAGATGTTTTTC.

This clone has only a few counts. This may arise from a read error, as a much more abundant clone is one base away. The rearrangement uses TRDV2 and TRDJ3, with 8 bases identical to TRDD3. The CDR3 length is 19 residues. Looked up from germline, CDR1 is GEAIGNYY and CDR2 is EKD. Trimming at V came to 2 bases and at J to 0 bases, leaving 8 bases not matched to a gene. The chain's CDR3 is CACDNVGYALSWDTRQMFF. CDR3 DNA: TGTGCCTGTGACAACGTGGGATACGCCCTCTCCTGGGACACCCGACAGATGTTTTTC.

With respect to this clone: The protein given by TCRdb reflects a much larger clone and differs at residue 11 from this DNA's translation, likely from a read error; the protein shown is the DNA's translation. The chain recombines TRDV2 with TRDJ1; 8 bases are shared with TRDD3. The germline CDR1 and CDR2 sequences are GEAIGNYY and EKD. The junction had 25 bases not matched to a gene; V was cut back by 0 bases and J by 8 bases. This CDR3 is 20 amino acids long. The CDR3 reads CACDTIPDWGVQKGELKLIF. In DNA, the CDR3 is TGTGCCTGTGACACCATCCCAGACTGGGGGGTCCAGAAGGGAGAATTAAAACTCATCTTT.

A remark on this clone: A much more abundant neighbour one base away suggests this may be a read error. This CDR3 is also generated by other DNA sequences in the sample. The chain carries TRDV2 and TRDJ3; the match to TRDD3 covers 11 bases. The CDR3 is 19 amino acids. Germline V gene sequence: CDR1 GEAIGNYY, CDR2 EKD. CDR3 in amino acids: CACDNILGDSSWDTRQMFF. The CDR3 bases are TGTGCCTGCGACAACATACTGGGGGATAGCTCCTGGGACACCCGACAGATGTTTTTC.

By its share, this clone is medium-sized. This specimen includes other DNA sequences encoding the same CDR3. V usage is TRDV2 and J usage is TRDJ2; 10 nucleotides agree with TRDD3. The CDR3 contains 17 residues. The junction had 9 bases not matched to a gene; V was cut back by 3 bases and J by 3 bases. Germline V lookup: CDR1 GEAIGNYY, CDR2 EKD. The CDR3 spells CACDSLGDSRLTAQLFF. In DNA form, the CDR3 reads TGTGCCTGTGACTCACTGGGGGATTCTCGGCTGACAGCACAACTCTTCTTT.

By share of the sample, this clone is medium-sized. A much larger clone differs by one base, so this may be a read error. CDR3: CACDTAGGAWDTRQMFF. Here the CDR3 DNA reads TGTGCCTGTGACACCGCTGGGGGAGCCTGGGACACCCGACAGATGTTTTTC. The chain is built from TRDV2 and TRDJ3, with 8 bases lining up with TRDD3. With V trimmed by 0 bases and J by 2 bases, 2 bases remained unmatched. Per the germline V gene, CDR1 is GEAIGNYY and CDR2 is EKD. The length of the CDR3 is 17 residues.

A remark on this clone: The protein TCRdb lists belongs to a much larger clone and differs from this DNA's translation at residue 4, which points to a read error; the protein shown is made from the DNA. This chain connects TRDV2 to TRDJ3; 7 bases line up with TRDD3. This CDR3 spans 18 amino acids. Germline V lookup: CDR1 GEAIGNYY, CDR2 EKD. The CDR3 DNA follows: TGTGCCTGTGGCACCGGTTGGGGGAGCTCCTGGGACACCCGACAGATGTTTTTC. It yields the protein CACGTGWGSSWDTRQMFF.

This clone showed up just a few times. The protein held in TCRdb is that of a much larger clone and does not match this DNA's translation at residue 8, likely because of a read error; the protein shown is translated from the DNA. The chain is built from TRDV2 and TRDJ2; 8 positions agree with TRDD3. The CDR3 is 16 amino acids. V gave up 1 base and J gave up 0 bases; unmatched junction bases: 3. Per germline, CDR1 GEAIGNYY and CDR2 EKD. DNA for the CDR3: TGTGCCTGTGACACACTGGGGGGAGCTTTGACAGCACAACTCTTCTTT. Translation: CACDTLGGALTAQLFF.

This clone was seen only a few times. It is likely a read error: a sequence one base away is far more abundant. The sample contains more than one DNA sequence encoding this CDR3. This chain joins TRDV2 and TRDJ2; D is perhaps TRDD3 (6 bases). The CDR3 is 17 amino acids. Germline CDR1 and CDR2: GEAIGNYY and EKD. CDR3 region: CACDTAGVPSLTAQLFF. The CDR3 DNA sequence: TGTGCCTGTGACACCGCTGGGGTCCCCTCTTTGACGGCACAACTCTTCTTT.

This clone qualifies as medium-sized. The sample carries other DNA sequences with the same CDR3. V usage is TRDV2 and J usage is TRDJ3; 8 bases align to TRDD3. CDR1 and CDR2 (germline): GEAIGNYY, EKD. The trim removed 1 base at V and 0 bases at J, leaving 4 bases unmatched. The CDR3 contains 18 residues. For the CDR3, the DNA is TGTGCCTGTGACACTGGGGGATTTAGCTCCTGGGACACCCGACAGATGTTTTTC. Its protein product is CACDTGGFSSWDTRQMFF.

This clone showed up just a few times. This may be a read error, as it is one base from a much larger clone. This specimen includes other DNA sequences encoding the same CDR3. This rearrangement joins TRDV2 to TRDJ1, with D possibly TRDD3 on 5 matching bases. Germline CDR1 is GEAIGNYY and CDR2 is EKD. The CDR3 is 15 amino acids. CDR3 amino acids: CACDTVGSYTDKLIF. CDR3 nucleotides: TGTGCCTGTGACACCGTGGGGTCGTACACCGATAAACTCATCTTC.

On this clone itself: A read error may explain this, as a much larger clone is one base away. Different DNA sequences within this sample yield the same CDR3. This rearrangement joins TRDV2 to TRDJ1; 8 positions agree with TRDD3. Germline V CDR1 and CDR2: GEAIGNYY, EKD. The J segment lost 5 bases and the V segment lost 0 bases, leaving 16 bases of the junction unmatched. CDR3 length equals 18 residues. CDR3 sequence: CACDTGFPFTGGSDKLIF. The CDR3 DNA reads TGTGCCTGTGACACCGGATTCCCCTTCACTGGGGGGTCTGATAAACTCATCTTT.

Remarks on this clone: The protein given by TCRdb reflects a much larger clone and differs at residue 4 from this DNA's translation, likely from a read error; the protein shown is the DNA's translation. The chain has TRDV2 and TRDJ3; D unresolved. The germline CDR1 and CDR2 sequences are GEAIGNYY and EKD. This CDR3 comprises 18 residues. CDR3 amino acids: CACGTVPANSWDTRQMFF. The CDR3 bases are TGTGCCTGTGGCACCGTCCCTGCGAACTCCTGGGACACCCGACAGATGTTTTTC.

This clone was counted a few times. The TCRdb protein, from a much larger clone, departs from this DNA's translation at residue 10, likely by read error; the protein shown derives from the DNA. Other DNA sequences in the same sample also yield this CDR3. The CDR3 DNA is TGTGCCTGTGATACTGGGGGATACAGCCCCTGGGACACCCGACAGATGTTTTTC. Translation gives CACDTGGYSPWDTRQMFF. This chain joins TRDV2 and TRDJ3, with 12 bases aligning to TRDD3. With 4 bases clipped from V and 2 bases from J, the junction kept 5 bases outside the gene matches. Germline CDR1 reads GEAIGNYY; CDR2 reads EKD. The CDR3 consists of 18 residues.

A note on this clone: Translating this DNA gives a protein that differs at residue 6 from the TCRdb one, which belongs to a much larger clone; a read error is likely, and the protein shown is this translation. The chain recombines TRDV2 with TRDJ3; 12 nucleotides line up with TRDD3. The germline CDR1 and CDR2 sequences are GEAIGNYY and EKD. This CDR3 is built from 20 residues. J gave up 0 bases and V 1 base, and 6 bases lay outside the gene matches. CDR3 sequence (DNA): TGTGCCTGTGACACTTGCTGGGGGATACGGACCTCCTGGGACACCCGACAGATGTTTTTC. It is translated as CACDTCWGIRTSWDTRQMFF.

In its sample, this clone ranks as medium-sized. CDR3 in amino acids: CALGNYWGIAQLFF. The CDR3 nucleotides read TGTGCTCTTGGGAACTACTGGGGGATAGCACAACTCTTCTTT. The V call is TRDV1, the J call TRDJ2, with 10 bases lining up with TRDD3. Germline V gives CDR1 TSWWSYY, CDR2 QGS. This CDR3 contains 14 residues. Trimming removed 5 bases from V and 7 bases from J; junction bases left unmatched: 4.

About this clone: The junction does not match germline at one end; this may be a read error. The rearrangement links TRDV2 to TRDJ2, with TRDD3 matching 8 bases. There are 15 residues in the CDR3. Germline V lookup: CDR1 GEAIGNYY, CDR2 EKD. The CDR3 sequence is CACEPLGGMTAQPFF. CDR3 nucleotides: TGTGCCTGTGAACCACTGGGGGGCATGACAGCACAACCCTTCTTT.

Turning to this clone: This probably arose from a read error, given a far larger clone one base away. This specimen includes other DNA sequences encoding the same CDR3. The chain employs TRDV2 and TRDJ3; the match to TRDD3 covers 9 bases. The CDR3 runs 18 residues. V was pared by 4 bases and J by 0 bases, with 6 bases of the junction left unmatched. CDR1 and CDR2 (germline): GEAIGNYY, EKD. CDR3 bases: TGTGCCTGTGATACCGTACTGGGGGACTCCTGGGACACCCGACAGATGTTTTTC. Translating it yields CACDTVLGDSWDTRQMFF.

Note on this clone: This may arise from a read error, as a much more abundant clone is one base away. J is TRDJ2 and V is TRDV2, with TRDD3 identical over 10 bases. V dropped 3 bases and J dropped 6; count of bases not matched to a gene: 12. Germline CDR1 is GEAIGNYY and CDR2 is EKD. This CDR3 has 17 residues. In DNA form, the CDR3 reads TGTGCCTGTGACGCCGTAGAGACCGGGGGATACGCAGCACAACTCTTCTTT. Amino acids: CACDAVETGGYAAQLFF.

About this clone: For this DNA, TCRdb reports the protein of a much larger clone, which diverges at residue 12, most likely from a read error; the protein presented here is translated directly from the DNA. The CDR3 DNA follows: TGTGCCTGTGACATACTGGGGGATACGTCCTGGGAAACCCGACAGATGTTTTTC. Protein sequence: CACDILGDTSWETRQMFF. The chain carries TRDV2 and TRDJ3; TRDD3 matches at 13 bases. This CDR3 comprises 18 residues. Germline lookup yields CDR1 GEAIGNYY and CDR2 EKD.

As for this clone: The protein that TCRdb holds for this DNA derives from a much larger clone and differs from the translated DNA at residue 15, which likely indicates a read error; the protein shown here is translated from the DNA. The rearrangement joins TRDV2 to TRDJ3; 8 positions match TRDD3. CDR1 is GEAIGNYY and CDR2 is EKD in the germline V gene. This CDR3 has 16 residues. The CDR3 nucleotides are TGTGCCTGTGACACCGGGGATACCTGGGACACCCGACAGATGATTTTC. Translated: CACDTGDTWDTRQMIF.

For this clone: Given a far larger clone just one base away, this is likely a sequencing read error. The sample contains more than one DNA sequence encoding this CDR3. The genes are TRDV2 and TRDJ3, with 11 bases identical to TRDD3. The CDR3 spans 19 residues. Trimming cost V 7 bases and J 0 bases; bases outside gene matches: 10. Germline CDR1 GEAIGNYY, CDR2 EKD. The DNA for the CDR3 is TGTGCCTGCGACCGACTGGGGGATAGGAGCTCCTGGGACACCCGACAGATGTTTTTC. It translates to CACDRLGDRSSWDTRQMFF.